This record looks at one T cell receptor (beta chain) sequence and its context. Antigen specificity is unknown. This record belongs to a study of a mutant IDH1 vaccine in newly diagnosed glioma. Documented time point: week 11, during vaccination. Every single dose of the vaccine, 300 ug of mutant IDH1 20-mer peptide, came with topical imiquimod. Study outcomes and limitations: Shifts in the top peripheral T cell clonotypes seemed unrelated to pseudoprogression.

Clones were read by immunoSEQ multiplex PCR, and TCRdb kept only the in-frame ones, dropping some. The sample carries about 120,000 clones, about 82% recorded once. This CDR3 region has 15 residues. Looked up from germline, CDR1 is SEHNR and CDR2 is FQNEAQ (reference sequence). Unmatched junction bases numbered 8, after V lost 5 bases and J lost 7 bases. This receptor was identified in a man between 35 and 55 years old with glioma. The chain employs TRBV7-9 and TRBJ1-4; 9 bases agree with TRBD1. The starting material was PBMCs, obtained from a glioma patient whose treatment included an IDH1 peptide vaccine. The CDR3 bases are TGTGCCAGCAGCCTGTACAGGGGGCAGGTTGAAAAACTGTTTTTT. Translating it yields CASSLYRGQVEKLFF.